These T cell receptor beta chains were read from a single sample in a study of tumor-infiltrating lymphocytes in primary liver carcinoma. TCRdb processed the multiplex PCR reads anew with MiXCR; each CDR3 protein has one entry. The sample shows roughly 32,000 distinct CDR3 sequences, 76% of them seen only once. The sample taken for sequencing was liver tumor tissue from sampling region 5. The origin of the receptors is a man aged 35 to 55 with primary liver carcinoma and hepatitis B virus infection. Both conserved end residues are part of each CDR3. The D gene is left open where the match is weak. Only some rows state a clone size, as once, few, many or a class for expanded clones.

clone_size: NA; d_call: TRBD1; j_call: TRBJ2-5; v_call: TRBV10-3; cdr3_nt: TGTGGCATCAGGCCCGGCCAGGGGGTTGAGACCCAGTACTTC; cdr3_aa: CGIRPGQGVETQYF
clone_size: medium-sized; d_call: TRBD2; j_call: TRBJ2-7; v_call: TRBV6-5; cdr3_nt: TGTGCCAGCCCTACTAGCGGGACGGCCTACGAGCAGTACTTC; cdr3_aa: CASPTSGTAYEQYF
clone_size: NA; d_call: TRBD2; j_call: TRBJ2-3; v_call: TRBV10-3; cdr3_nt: TGTACCATCAGTGAGACCCGGACTAGCGGGGGTGGATCAGATACGCAGTATTTT; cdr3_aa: CTISETRTSGGGSDTQYF
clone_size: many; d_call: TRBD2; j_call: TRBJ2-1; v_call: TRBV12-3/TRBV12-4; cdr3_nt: TGTGCCAGCAGTTTAGCGCTCGGACTAGCGGGAGGGCCGGATGCAAATGAGCAGTTCTTC; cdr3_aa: CASSLALGLAGGPDANEQFF
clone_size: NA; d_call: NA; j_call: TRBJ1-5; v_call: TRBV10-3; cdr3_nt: TGTTCCATCAGTGAGTCGGCTGGTCAGGCGTGGCAGCCCCAGCATTTT; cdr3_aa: CSISESAGQAWQPQHF
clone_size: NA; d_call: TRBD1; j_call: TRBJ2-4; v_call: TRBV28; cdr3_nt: TGTATCAGCAGTTTCCAGGGGGCCGAAAACATTCAGTACTTC; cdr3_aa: CISSFQGAENIQYF
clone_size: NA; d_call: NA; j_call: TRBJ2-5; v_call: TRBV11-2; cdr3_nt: TGTGCCAGCAACCGAACTCCTGGCGTGGAGAAAGAGACCCAGTACTTC; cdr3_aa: CASNRTPGVEKETQYF
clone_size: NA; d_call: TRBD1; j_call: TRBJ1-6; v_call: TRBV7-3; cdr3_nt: TGTGCCAACAGCCGGACAGGGGATTCACCCCTCCACTTT; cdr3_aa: CANSRTGDSPLHF
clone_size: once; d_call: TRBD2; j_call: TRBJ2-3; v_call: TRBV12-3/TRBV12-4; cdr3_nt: TGTGCCAGCAGTCCGGGGACTAGTGATATCACAGATATGCAGTATTTT; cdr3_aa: CASSPGTSDITDMQYF
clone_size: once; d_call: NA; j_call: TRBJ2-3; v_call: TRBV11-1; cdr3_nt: TGTGCCAGCGGCATGACGGACGGCACAGATTCGCAGTATTTT; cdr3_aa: CASGMTDGTDSQYF
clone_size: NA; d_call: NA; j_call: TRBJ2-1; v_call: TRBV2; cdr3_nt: TGTGCCAGCATCCCTACCCCCGGGACATCGGGGGGCAATGAGCAGTTCTTC; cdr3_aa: CASIPTPGTSGGNEQFF
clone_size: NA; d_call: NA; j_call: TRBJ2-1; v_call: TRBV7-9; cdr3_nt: TGTGTCAGCAGTTTACCATACCAGGGGCCTAAAACAAATGAGCAGTTCTTC; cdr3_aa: CVSSLPYQGPKTNEQFF
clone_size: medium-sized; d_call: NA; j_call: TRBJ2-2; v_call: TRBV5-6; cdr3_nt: TGTGCCAGCAGCCCAGGGTTCGCGAACACCGGGGAGCTGTTTTTT; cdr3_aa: CASSPGFANTGELFF
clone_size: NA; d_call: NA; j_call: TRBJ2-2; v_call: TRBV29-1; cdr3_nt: TGCAGCGTTGGAGAACAGGGTGGAACCGGGGAGCTGTTCTTT; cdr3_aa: CSVGEQGGTGELFF
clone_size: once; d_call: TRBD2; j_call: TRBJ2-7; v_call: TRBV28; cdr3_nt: TGTGACAGCAGTTTACTCTTGGGACTGGCGGGAGAAACCTACGAGCAGTACTTC; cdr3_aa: CDSSLLLGLAGETYEQYF
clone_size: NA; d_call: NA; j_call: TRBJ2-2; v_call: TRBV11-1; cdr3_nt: TGTGCCAGCAGCTTAATACGTTTCGGGGCGCTGTTTTTC; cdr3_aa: CASSLIRFGALFF
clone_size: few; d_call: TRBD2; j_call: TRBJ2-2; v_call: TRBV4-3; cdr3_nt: TGCGCCAGCAGCCAAACACTAGCGGTTCCCACCGGGGAACTGTTTTTT; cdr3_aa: CASSQTLAVPTGELFF
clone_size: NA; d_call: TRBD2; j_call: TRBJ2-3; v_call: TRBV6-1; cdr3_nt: TGTGCCGGCAGCGCGGGGGGGCTTTCAGCTACGAATACGCAGTATTTT; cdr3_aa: CAGSAGGLSATNTQYF
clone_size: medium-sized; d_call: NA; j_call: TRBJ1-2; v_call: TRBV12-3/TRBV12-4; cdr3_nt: TGTGCCAGCAGTTTCCGGGGCTCATATGGCTACACCTTC; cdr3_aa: CASSFRGSYGYTF
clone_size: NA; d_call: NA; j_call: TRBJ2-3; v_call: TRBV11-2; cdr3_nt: TGTGCCTGCAGCCGACAACTCATCAACCCCACAAATACGCAGTATTTT; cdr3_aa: CACSRQLINPTNTQYF
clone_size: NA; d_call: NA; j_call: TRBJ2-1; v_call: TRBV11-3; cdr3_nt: TGTGCCAGCAGCTCAGGCGGCCAGAGGTCCTACAATGAGCAATTCTTC; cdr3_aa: CASSSGGQRSYNEQFF
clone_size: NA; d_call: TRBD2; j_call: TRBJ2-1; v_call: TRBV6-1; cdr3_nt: TGTGCCAGCAGTGAAATAGCGGGAGGGCCAACTAGCTACAATGAGCAGTTCTTC; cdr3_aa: CASSEIAGGPTSYNEQFF
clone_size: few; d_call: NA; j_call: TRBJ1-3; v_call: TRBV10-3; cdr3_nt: TGTGCCATCAGTGGTCAGGGAAACATCATATATTTT; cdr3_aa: CAISGQGNIIYF
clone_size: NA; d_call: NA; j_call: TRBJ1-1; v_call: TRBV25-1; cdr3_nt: TGTGCCAGCAAAGGACAGATGAACGCTGAAGCTTTCTTT; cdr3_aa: CASKGQMNAEAFF
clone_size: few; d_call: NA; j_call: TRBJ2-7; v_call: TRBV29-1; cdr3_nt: TGCAGCGTTGCGAGTGGATGGGGGATGCCCTACGAGCAGTACTTC; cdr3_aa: CSVASGWGMPYEQYF
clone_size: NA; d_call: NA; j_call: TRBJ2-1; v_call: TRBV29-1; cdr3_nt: TGCAGCGTCGGCTACAACGAGCAGATCTTC; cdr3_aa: CSVGYNEQIF
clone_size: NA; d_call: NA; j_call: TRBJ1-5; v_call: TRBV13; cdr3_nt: TGTGCCAGCAGCTTAGGTGGCACAGATACGCAGCATTTT; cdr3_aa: CASSLGGTDTQHF
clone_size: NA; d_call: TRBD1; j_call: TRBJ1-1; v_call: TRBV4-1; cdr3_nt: TGTGCCAGCAGGGGGGGCAATCCTGAAGCTTTCTTT; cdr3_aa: CASRGGNPEAFF
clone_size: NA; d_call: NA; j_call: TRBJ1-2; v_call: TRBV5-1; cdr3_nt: TGCGCCAGCAGTCCGACGAACACTATCGGCTACACCTTC; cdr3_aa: CASSPTNTIGYTF
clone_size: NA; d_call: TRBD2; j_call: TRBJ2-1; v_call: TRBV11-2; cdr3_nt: TGTGTCCGCAGCCCCCAGCGGGAGGGGTTGGGTGAGCAGTTCTTC; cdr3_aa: CVRSPQREGLGEQFF
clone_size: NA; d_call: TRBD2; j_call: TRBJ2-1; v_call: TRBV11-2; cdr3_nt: TGCACCAGCGGCTTAGAGCTCCTAGCGGGAATGAATGAGCAATTCTTC; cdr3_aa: CTSGLELLAGMNEQFF
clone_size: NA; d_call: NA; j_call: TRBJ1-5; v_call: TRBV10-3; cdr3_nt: TGTGCCTCGCGCCTTCAGGCGACAGATACGCAGCATTTT; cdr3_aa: CASRLQATDTQHF
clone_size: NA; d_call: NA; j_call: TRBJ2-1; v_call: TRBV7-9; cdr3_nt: TGTGCCAGAAGCTTTCTTGGTGAGCAGTCCTTC; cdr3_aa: CARSFLGEQSF
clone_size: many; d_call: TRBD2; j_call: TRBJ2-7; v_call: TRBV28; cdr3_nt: TGTGCCAGCAGCCGCCTACCGGGCTACGGACTAGGGTTATCCTCCTACGAGCAGTACTTC; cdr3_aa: CASSRLPGYGLGLSSYEQYF
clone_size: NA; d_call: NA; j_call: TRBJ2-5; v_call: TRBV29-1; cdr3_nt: TGCAGCGGGGCCGGGGGTAGCGGACACCAAGAGACCCAGTACTTC; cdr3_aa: CSGAGGSGHQETQYF
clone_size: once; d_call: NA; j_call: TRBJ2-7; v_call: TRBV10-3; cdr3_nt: TGTGCCATCAGTGAGTCATGGTTCGCGTACGACGAGCAGTACTTC; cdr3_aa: CAISESWFAYDEQYF
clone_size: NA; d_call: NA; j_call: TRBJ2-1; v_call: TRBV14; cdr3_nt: TGTGGTAGCAGCCAAGGGCCATTCAATGAGCAGTTCTTC; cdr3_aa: CGSSQGPFNEQFF
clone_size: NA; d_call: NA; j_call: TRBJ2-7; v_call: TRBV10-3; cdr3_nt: TGTGCCATCAGTGAAGGGCAAGAGCAGTACTTC; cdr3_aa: CAISEGQEQYF
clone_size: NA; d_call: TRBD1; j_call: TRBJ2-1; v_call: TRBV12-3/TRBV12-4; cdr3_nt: TGTGCCAGCAGTTCCCTGGTTACGCTATGGACAGGGGACCACGAGCAGTTCTTC; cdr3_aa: CASSSLVTLWTGDHEQFF
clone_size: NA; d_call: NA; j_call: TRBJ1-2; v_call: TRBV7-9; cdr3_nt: TGTGCCAGCAGCCCTGAGGGCAGACTGTCCCAGTTTGGCTACACCTTC; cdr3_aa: CASSPEGRLSQFGYTF
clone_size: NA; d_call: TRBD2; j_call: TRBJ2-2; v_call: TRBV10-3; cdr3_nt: TGTGCTATCGGGAAGCGGGACGACACCGGGGAGCTGTTTTTT; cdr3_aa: CAIGKRDDTGELFF
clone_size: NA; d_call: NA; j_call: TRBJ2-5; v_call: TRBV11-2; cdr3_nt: TGTACCAGCAGCTTAAGTTGGGTAGCCTTCTTTGGGAATGAACAGTACTTC; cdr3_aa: CTSSLSWVAFFGNEQYF
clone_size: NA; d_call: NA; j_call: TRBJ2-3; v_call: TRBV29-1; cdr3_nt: TGCAGCTTTGGACAGATCACAGATACGCAGTACTTT; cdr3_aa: CSFGQITDTQYF